These T cell receptor beta chains were read from a single sample in a study of spatial heterogeneity in lung cancer. TCRdb reanalysed the 5' RACE reads using MiXCR and keeps one entry per CDR3 protein. Among 20,000 to 30,000 distinct CDR3 sequences listed, more than 8% were seen once. This sample comprised lung tumor tissue, obtained at surgery. All receptors come from a male donor with early-stage non-small cell lung cancer. CDR3s include the opening cysteine and the closing phenylalanine or tryptophan. D genes are given only for firm matches. Size values are once, few and many counts, or a class for expanded clones, and some rows have none.

TRBV18	-	TRBJ1-2	-	TGTGCCAGCTCACTAGGACTAAGGGGCTACTCCTTC	CASSLGLRGYSF
TRBV29-1	-	TRBJ2-5	few	TGCAGCGTTGCGGCTAGCCGGGAGACCCAGTACTTC	CSVAASRETQYF
TRBV6-5	-	TRBJ1-2	few	TGTGCCAGCAGCCTACGTTGGGGGGCGTCGGGCTATGGCTACACCTTC	CASSLRWGASGYGYTF
TRBV10-3	-	TRBJ2-5	-	TGTGCCATCAGTCTTCGGGTGGGACCGGGGATGTCCCAAGAGACCCAGTACTTC	CAISLRVGPGMSQETQYF
TRBV19	-	TRBJ1-5	-	TGTGCCAGTACCCCTAGAGGAGGTCAGCCCCAGCATTTT	CASTPRGGQPQHF
TRBV4-1	TRBD2	TRBJ2-2	-	TGCGCCAGCAGCCAAGATAAAGGTAGCGGGAGCTCCAAGGACGGGGAGCTGTTTTTT	CASSQDKGSGSSKDGELFF
TRBV7-8	-	TRBJ1-2	many	TGTGCCAGCAGCTTAGGGGGGTCAGGCTATGGCTACACCTTC	CASSLGGSGYGYTF
TRBV7-2	TRBD2	TRBJ2-3	few	TGTGCCAGCAGCTCCAGCGGGATCAGCACAGATACGCAGTATTTT	CASSSSGISTDTQYF
TRBV28	TRBD2	TRBJ2-7	many	TGTGCCAGCAGTACCGGACTAGCGGTCTACGAGCAGTACTTC	CASSTGLAVYEQYF
TRBV28	-	TRBJ2-5	-	TGTGCCAGCAAGGTGGGGAAATCAGAGACCCAGTACTTC	CASKVGKSETQYF
TRBV12-3/TRBV12-4	-	TRBJ2-1	few	TGTGCCAGCAGTGCCGGGGTCAACAATGAGCAGTTCTTC	CASSAGVNNEQFF
TRBV11-1	-	TRBJ2-7	many	TGTGCCAGCAGCTTAGTAGGTGTCGGTGCCTACGAGCAGTACTTC	CASSLVGVGAYEQYF
TRBV27	TRBD2	TRBJ2-1	few	TGTGCCAGCAGTTCCAGCGGGACTGGGTCCGTATGGAATGAGCAGTTCTTC	CASSSSGTGSVWNEQFF
TRBV20-1	-	TRBJ2-1	few	TGCAGTGCAGGAGTAGGTTCCTACAATGAGCAGTTCTTC	CSAGVGSYNEQFF
TRBV20-1	TRBD2	TRBJ2-7	many	TGCAGTGCTCCGGGACTAGCGGTCTACGAGCAGTACTTC	CSAPGLAVYEQYF
TRBV20-1	TRBD2	TRBJ2-3	many	TGCAGTGCTTGGGTAACTAGCGGGAGGATGTTAGATACGCAGTATTTT	CSAWVTSGRMLDTQYF
TRBV23-1	-	TRBJ2-3	few	TGCGCCAGCAGTCAACAGCTCGGGAGACAGGCCCTCCCGGATACGCAGTATTTT	CASSQQLGRQALPDTQYF
TRBV7-9	TRBD1	TRBJ1-1	many	TGTGCCAGCAGCCAAACCAAGGGGGCGGAAGCTTTCTTT	CASSQTKGAEAFF
TRBV5-5	TRBD1	TRBJ2-2	few	TGTGCCAGCAGCTTGTCCAGGGGGACCGGGGAGCTGTTTTTT	CASSLSRGTGELFF
TRBV7-9	-	TRBJ2-2	-	TGTGCCAGCAGTCCCATGGGGCACGGGGAGCTGTTTTTT	CASSPMGHGELFF
TRBV29-1	TRBD2	TRBJ2-4	-	TGCAGCGTTCTTGCACTAGCGGGGAACATTCAGTACTTC	CSVLALAGNIQYF
TRBV27	-	TRBJ2-6	many	TGTGCCAGCAGCTTTGGTGGGGCCAACGTCCTGACTTTC	CASSFGGANVLTF
TRBV20-1	TRBD1	TRBJ2-3	few	TGCAGTGCAACGGGACAGAAAAGCACAGATACGCAGTATTTT	CSATGQKSTDTQYF
TRBV3-1	-	TRBJ2-1	-	TGTGCCAGCGGCGACGGCGGTGAGCAGTTCTTC	CASGDGGEQFF
TRBV28	TRBD1	TRBJ1-5	few	TGTGCCAGCAGTTCCGGGACAGGGCTTGAGCCCCAGCATTTT	CASSSGTGLEPQHF
TRBV11-1	-	TRBJ2-1	few	TGTGCCAGCAGCTTAGAACAACTCAATGAGCAGTTCTTC	CASSLEQLNEQFF
TRBV6-2/TRBV6-3	TRBD1	TRBJ2-7	many	TGTGCCAGCAGTCCCCGGACAGGAGCCTACGAGCAGTACTTC	CASSPRTGAYEQYF
TRBV9	-	TRBJ2-7	many	TGTGCCAGCAACTACAGGGGAGGGGGTTACGAGCAGTACTTC	CASNYRGGGYEQYF
TRBV7-2	TRBD2	TRBJ2-1	medium-sized	TGTGCCAGCAGCTTCAGCGGGAGCTCCTACAATGAGCAGTTCTTC	CASSFSGSSYNEQFF
TRBV7-2	-	TRBJ1-5	many	TGTGCCAGCAGAGGAGATGGTCAGCCCCAGCATTTT	CASRGDGQPQHF
TRBV10-3	-	TRBJ1-5	many	TGTGCCATCAGGGCTACAGGAGGTCAGCCCCAGCATTTT	CAIRATGGQPQHF
TRBV18	-	TRBJ2-3	-	TGTGCCAGCTCACCACCGACGGCCGGCCTTAGCACAGATACGCAGTATTTT	CASSPPTAGLSTDTQYF
TRBV20-1	TRBD1	TRBJ1-2	many	TGCAGTGCTACCTCCGGACAGGGATACGGCTACACCTTC	CSATSGQGYGYTF
TRBV20-1	-	TRBJ2-7	many	TGCAGTGCTAGAGATTTTGGTAGCAGCTACGAGCAGTACTTC	CSARDFGSSYEQYF
TRBV28	-	TRBJ1-3	few	TGTGCCAGCAGCTCCGGGACCGCTCCTCCTGGAAACACCATATATTTT	CASSSGTAPPGNTIYF
TRBV19	-	TRBJ2-5	many	TGTGCCAGTAGTATCGGGAAACGAGATGAGACCCAGTACTTC	CASSIGKRDETQYF